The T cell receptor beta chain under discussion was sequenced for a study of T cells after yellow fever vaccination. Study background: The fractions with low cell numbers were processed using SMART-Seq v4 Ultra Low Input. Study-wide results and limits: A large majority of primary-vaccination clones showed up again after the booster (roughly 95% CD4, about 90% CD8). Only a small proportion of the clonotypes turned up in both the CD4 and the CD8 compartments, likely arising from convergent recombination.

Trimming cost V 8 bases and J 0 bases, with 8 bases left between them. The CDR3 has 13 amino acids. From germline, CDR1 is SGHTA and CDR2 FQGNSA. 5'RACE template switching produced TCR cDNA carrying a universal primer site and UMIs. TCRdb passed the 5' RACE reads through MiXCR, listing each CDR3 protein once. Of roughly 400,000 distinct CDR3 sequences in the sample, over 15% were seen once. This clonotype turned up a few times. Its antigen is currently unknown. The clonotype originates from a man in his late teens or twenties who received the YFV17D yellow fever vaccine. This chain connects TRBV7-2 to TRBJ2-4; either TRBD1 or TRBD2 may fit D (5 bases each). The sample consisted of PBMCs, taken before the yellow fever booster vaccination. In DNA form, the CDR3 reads TGTGCCAGCGGGGGTCTAGCCAAAAACATTCAGTACTTC. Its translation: CASGGLAKNIQYF.